A selection of T cell receptor beta chains follows, all from one sample in a study of shared clonotypes between healthy human individuals. Method: immunoSEQ multiplex PCR; TCRdb's copy keeps in-frame clones and lacks some. The sample lists around 2.1 million clones; 93% were seen once. Specimen: naive CD8+ T cells from PBMCs. These receptors came from a man between 18 and 35 years old in good health. Some clones in this sample may be carry-over from other donors' samples. Both conserved end residues are part of each CDR3. Each record gives: J gene, D gene, V gene, clone size, CDR3 protein, CDR3 DNA. The D gene is left open where the match is weak. Not every row has a clone size; where given, it reads once, few, many or a size class.

J: TRBJ1-2; D: TRBD1; V: TRBV6-1; size: -; CDR3: CASSARDRFNYGYTF; DNA: TGTGCCAGCAGTGCCCGGGACAGATTTAACTATGGCTACACCTTC
J: TRBJ2-7; D: TRBD1; V: TRBV7-9; size: -; CDR3: CASSHPLSGRGLVEQYF; DNA: TGTGCCAGCAGCCACCCTCTATCGGGCAGGGGGCTTGTCGAGCAGTACTTC
J: TRBJ1-2; D: TRBD1; V: TRBV5-4; size: once; CDR3: CASSLRTGWYGYTF; DNA: TGTGCCAGCAGCCTTAGGACAGGGTGGTATGGCTACACCTTC
J: TRBJ2-7; D: -; V: TRBV6-6; size: -; CDR3: CASSYGHGTVEQYF; DNA: TGTGCCAGCAGTTACGGGCACGGGACGGTTGAGCAGTACTTC
J: TRBJ2-7; D: -; V: TRBV27; size: -; CDR3: CASGRITSYEQYF; DNA: TGTGCCAGCGGGAGGATTACCTCCTACGAGCAGTACTTC
J: TRBJ2-2; D: -; V: TRBV7-3; size: few; CDR3: CASSPENTGELFF; DNA: TGTGCCAGCAGCCCGGAGAACACCGGGGAGCTGTTTTTT
J: TRBJ2-7; D: TRBD1; V: TRBV2; size: -; CDR3: CARQPGTEYGKPSYEQYF; DNA: TGTGCCAGACAACCGGGGACAGAGTACGGGAAACCCTCCTACGAGCAGTACTTC
J: TRBJ1-2; D: TRBD1; V: TRBV5-1; size: -; CDR3: CASSYRQGNYGYTF; DNA: TGCGCCAGCAGCTACAGACAGGGAAACTATGGCTACACCTTC
J: TRBJ1-4; D: TRBD1; V: TRBV5-1; size: -; CDR3: CASNSGQGPATNEKLFF; DNA: TGCGCCAGCAATTCGGGACAGGGACCCGCAACTAATGAAAAACTGTTTTTT
J: TRBJ1-3; D: TRBD1; V: TRBV6-1; size: -; CDR3: CASSEALLDRGRNTIYF; DNA: TGTGCCAGCAGTGAAGCGCTTCTGGACAGGGGTCGAAACACCATATATTTT
J: TRBJ2-7; D: TRBD2; V: TRBV28; size: -; CDR3: CASSFLSGKGYEQYF; DNA: TGTGCCAGCAGTTTCCTTAGCGGGAAAGGGTACGAGCAGTACTTC
J: TRBJ2-1; D: TRBD2; V: TRBV7-8; size: -; CDR3: CASTGTSGTYNEQFF; DNA: TGTGCCAGCACCGGGACTAGCGGAACTTACAATGAGCAGTTCTTC
J: TRBJ1-1; D: -; V: TRBV27; size: -; CDR3: CASSSRTGTLNTEAFF; DNA: TGTGCCAGCAGTTCTCGGACCGGGACCTTGAACACTGAAGCTTTCTTT
J: TRBJ1-1; D: -; V: TRBV7-9; size: -; CDR3: CASSFLRPRTEAFF; DNA: TGTGCCAGCAGCTTTCTGCGGCCCCGCACTGAAGCTTTCTTT
J: TRBJ2-3; D: -; V: TRBV5-6; size: -; CDR3: CASSLAPDTQYF; DNA: TGTGCCAGCAGCTTGGCTCCAGATACGCAGTATTTT
J: TRBJ1-5; D: -; V: TRBV7-6; size: few; CDR3: CASKRTPAPNQPQHF; DNA: TGTGCCAGCAAAAGAACCCCAGCACCAAATCAGCCCCAGCATTTT
J: TRBJ2-1; D: -; V: TRBV11-2; size: -; CDR3: CASSLDARGVNSNNEQFF; DNA: TGTGCCAGCAGCTTAGATGCGAGGGGCGTAAACTCCAACAATGAGCAGTTCTTC
J: TRBJ2-1; D: TRBD2; V: TRBV7-6; size: -; CDR3: CASTESVVAGAGQFF; DNA: TGTGCCAGCACCGAGTCGGTAGTAGCGGGGGCTGGGCAGTTCTTC
J: TRBJ1-3; D: -; V: TRBV7-2; size: -; CDR3: CASSPRMVPGTGNTIYF; DNA: TGTGCCAGCAGTCCCAGGATGGTGCCAGGGACTGGAAACACCATATATTTT
J: TRBJ1-2; D: -; V: TRBV29-1; size: -; CDR3: CSVDLDRAVYGYTF; DNA: TGCAGCGTTGACTTAGACCGGGCGGTCTACGGCTACACCTTC
J: TRBJ1-1; D: TRBD1; V: TRBV9; size: -; CDR3: CASSPRRTGAEAFF; DNA: TGTGCCAGCAGCCCGAGAAGGACAGGCGCTGAAGCTTTCTTT
J: TRBJ1-2; D: -; V: TRBV11-1; size: -; CDR3: CASSEGRYYGYTF; DNA: TGTGCCAGCAGCGAGGGACGGTACTATGGCTACACCTTC
J: TRBJ2-1; D: -; V: TRBV28; size: -; CDR3: CASSPVRGAEQFF; DNA: TGTGCCAGCAGTCCGGTACGCGGGGCGGAGCAGTTCTTC
J: TRBJ1-5; D: -; V: TRBV27; size: -; CDR3: CASSFGANQPQHF; DNA: TGTGCCAGCAGTTTCGGGGCCAATCAGCCCCAGCATTTT
J: TRBJ1-4; D: TRBD1; V: TRBV7-9; size: -; CDR3: CASSSRPGQGPMELFF; DNA: TGTGCCAGCAGCTCTCGACCGGGACAGGGTCCGATGGAACTGTTTTTT
J: TRBJ1-1; D: -; V: TRBV6-1; size: -; CDR3: CASSPTADTEAFF; DNA: TGTGCCAGCAGTCCGACAGCCGACACTGAAGCTTTCTTT
J: TRBJ1-5; D: -; V: TRBV7-9; size: few; CDR3: CASSFGQINQPQHF; DNA: TGTGCCAGCAGCTTCGGACAGATCAATCAGCCCCAGCATTTT
J: TRBJ1-2; D: TRBD1; V: TRBV7-9; size: -; CDR3: CASSLATGVGYTF; DNA: TGTGCCAGCAGCTTAGCGACAGGGGTAGGCTACACCTTC
J: TRBJ1-5; D: -; V: TRBV19; size: -; CDR3: CASSITGGYSNQPQHF; DNA: TGTGCCAGTAGTATAACGGGCGGATATAGCAATCAGCCCCAGCATTTT
J: TRBJ2-7; D: TRBD2; V: TRBV13; size: once; CDR3: CASSGTTTYEQYF; DNA: TGTGCCAGCAGCGGGACTACAACCTACGAGCAGTACTTC
J: TRBJ1-2; D: -; V: TRBV10-2; size: -; CDR3: CASSPGAGIGYTF; DNA: TGCGCCAGCAGCCCAGGGGCAGGGATCGGCTACACCTTC
J: TRBJ2-7; D: -; V: TRBV7-8; size: -; CDR3: CASSLAWAASSYEQYF; DNA: TGTGCCAGCAGCTTAGCGTGGGCAGCTAGCTCCTACGAGCAGTACTTC
J: TRBJ1-3; D: -; V: TRBV6-1; size: -; CDR3: CASSGPRGHSGNTIYF; DNA: TGTGCCAGCAGTGGACCTCGGGGCCACTCTGGAAACACCATATATTTT
J: TRBJ2-3; D: TRBD1; V: TRBV7-9; size: -; CDR3: CASNPPGQGLATQYF; DNA: TGTGCCAGCAACCCACCGGGACAGGGGTTGGCGACGCAGTATTTT
J: TRBJ2-7; D: TRBD2; V: TRBV27; size: -; CDR3: CASSLSGLAGDFLYF; DNA: TGTGCCAGCAGTTTATCCGGGCTAGCGGGAGATTTTCTGTACTTC